This TCR beta chain was sequenced in a study of early stage breast cancer tumors. Sequencing was performed with immunoSEQ multiplex PCR; in TCRdb, only in-frame clones are kept and a portion is missing. The data contain more than 60,000 clones, around four fifths of them singletons. Trimming cost V 2 bases and J 4 bases, with 12 bases left between them. The V gene's germline CDR1 is SGHRS and CDR2 YFSETQ. CDR3 length: 15 amino acids. In this sample, this clone turned up once. V is TRBV5-1 and J is TRBJ2-2, with TRBD2 as a possible D gene (6 bases). The sequence came from a person aged 55-75 years with breast cancer. Sequenced material: blood. The CDR3: CASSLGGSSTGELFF. In DNA, the CDR3 is TGCGCCAGCAGCTTAGGAGGGAGCAGCACCGGGGAGCTGTTTTTT.